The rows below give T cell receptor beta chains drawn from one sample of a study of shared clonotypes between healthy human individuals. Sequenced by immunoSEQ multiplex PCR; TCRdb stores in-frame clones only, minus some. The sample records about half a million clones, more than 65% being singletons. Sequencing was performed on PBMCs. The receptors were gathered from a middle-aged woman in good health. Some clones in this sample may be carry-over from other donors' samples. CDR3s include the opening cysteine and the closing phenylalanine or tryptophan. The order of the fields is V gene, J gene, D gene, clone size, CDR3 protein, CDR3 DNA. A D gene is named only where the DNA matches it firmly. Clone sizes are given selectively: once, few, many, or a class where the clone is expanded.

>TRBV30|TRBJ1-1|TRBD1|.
CAWSVGGTGTEAFF
TGTGCCTGGAGTGTAGGGGGCACGGGGACTGAAGCTTTCTTT
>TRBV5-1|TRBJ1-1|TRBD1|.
CASSVGQGARTEAFF
TGCGCCAGCAGCGTGGGACAGGGGGCGCGAACTGAAGCTTTCTTT
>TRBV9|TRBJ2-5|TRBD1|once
CASSGGTGGSVETQYF
TGTGCCAGCAGCGGCGGGACAGGAGGGTCAGTTGAGACCCAGTACTTC
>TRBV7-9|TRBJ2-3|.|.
CASSLSEFGSARTDTQYF
TGTGCCAGCAGCTTATCGGAGTTCGGGAGTGCCAGAACAGATACGCAGTATTTT
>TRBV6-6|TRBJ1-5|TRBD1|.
CASSSPTGGVQPQHF
TGTGCCAGCAGTTCCCCGACAGGGGGAGTGCAGCCCCAGCATTTT
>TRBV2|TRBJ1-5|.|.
CASTLQVADQPQHF
TGTGCCAGCACCCTTCAGGTTGCTGATCAGCCCCAGCATTTT
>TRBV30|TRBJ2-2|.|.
CAWSGSNTGELFF
TGTGCCTGGAGCGGGTCCAACACCGGGGAGCTGTTTTTT
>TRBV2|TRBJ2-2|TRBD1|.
CASRTGTGVPGELFF
TGTGCCAGCAGAACCGGGACAGGGGTTCCCGGGGAGCTGTTTTTT
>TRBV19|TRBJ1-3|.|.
CASTTVAGNTIYF
TGTGCCAGTACAACGGTGGCTGGAAACACCATATATTTT
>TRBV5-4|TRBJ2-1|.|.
CASSPSGDSYNEQFF
TGTGCCAGCAGCCCATCGGGAGATTCCTACAATGAGCAGTTCTTC
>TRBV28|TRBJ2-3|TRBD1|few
CASSADRGGRTDTQYF
TGTGCCAGCAGTGCGGACAGGGGGGGAAGGACAGATACGCAGTATTTT
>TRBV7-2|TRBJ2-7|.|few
CASRKGVEAYEQYF
TGTGCCAGCAGGAAAGGCGTCGAAGCCTACGAGCAGTACTTC
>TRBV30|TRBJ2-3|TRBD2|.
CAWGRTSGSSGTDTQYF
TGTGCCTGGGGGAGGACTAGCGGGAGCTCTGGCACAGATACGCAGTATTTT
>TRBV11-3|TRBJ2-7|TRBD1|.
CASRGTGYFEQYF
TGTGCCAGCAGGGGGACAGGGTATTTCGAGCAGTACTTC
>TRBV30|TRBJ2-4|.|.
CAWTQGGFAKNIQYF
TGTGCCTGGACTCAGGGGGGCTTTGCCAAAAACATTCAGTACTTC
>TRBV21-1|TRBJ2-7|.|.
CASSKGLHRRPYEQYF
TGTGCCAGCAGCAAAGGGCTTCACAGGAGGCCCTACGAGCAGTACTTC
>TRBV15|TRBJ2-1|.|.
CATSRERSSHEQFF
TGTGCCACCAGCAGAGAACGCAGCTCCCATGAGCAGTTCTTC
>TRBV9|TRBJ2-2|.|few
CASSLSGTNTGELFF
TGTGCCAGCAGCCTTAGCGGAACGAACACCGGGGAGCTGTTTTTT
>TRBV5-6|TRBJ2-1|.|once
CASSYRRAEGNEQFF
TGTGCCAGCAGCTACCGACGCGCGGAGGGCAATGAGCAGTTCTTC
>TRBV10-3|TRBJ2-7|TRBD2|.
CAIRRLAGAYEQYF
TGTGCCATCCGCAGACTAGCGGGAGCCTACGAGCAGTACTTC
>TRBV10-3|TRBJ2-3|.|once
CAISDLGTDTQYF
TGTGCCATCAGTGATTTGGGCACAGATACGCAGTATTTT
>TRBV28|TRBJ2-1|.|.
CASSFPSTDNEQFF
TGTGCCAGCAGTTTCCCCTCGACTGACAATGAGCAGTTCTTC
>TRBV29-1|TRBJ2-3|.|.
CSVQVAGLTDTQYF
TGCAGCGTTCAAGTGGCAGGGCTTACAGATACGCAGTATTTT
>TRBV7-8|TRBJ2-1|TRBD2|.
CASSFPAAQLAGSENEQFF
TGTGCCAGCAGCTTCCCGGCGGCCCAACTAGCGGGATCGGAGAATGAGCAGTTCTTC
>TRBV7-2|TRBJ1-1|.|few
CASSFPGREAFF
TGTGCCAGCAGCTTCCCGGGACGGGAAGCTTTCTTT
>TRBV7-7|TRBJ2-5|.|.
CASSQGLRETQYF
TGTGCTAGCAGCCAGGGACTGAGGGAGACCCAGTACTTC
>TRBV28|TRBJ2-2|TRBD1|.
CASRRQGAGTGELFF
TGTGCCAGCAGACGACAGGGGGCTGGAACCGGGGAGCTGTTTTTT
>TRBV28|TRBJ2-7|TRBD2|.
CASSLFGRNYEQYF
TGTGCCAGCAGTTTATTCGGGAGGAACTACGAGCAGTACTTC
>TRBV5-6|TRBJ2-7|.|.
CASSLVWGAYEQYF
TGTGCCAGCAGCTTGGTCTGGGGAGCCTACGAGCAGTACTTC
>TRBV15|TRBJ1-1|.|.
CATSRGNRNTEAFF
TGTGCCACCAGTAGGGGGAATAGGAACACTGAAGCTTTCTTT
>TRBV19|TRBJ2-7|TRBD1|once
CASSTGAGYEQYF
TGTGCCAGTAGCACAGGGGCTGGCTACGAGCAGTACTTC
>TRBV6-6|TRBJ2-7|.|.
CASSYSVGPYEQYF
TGTGCCAGCAGTTACTCAGTAGGCCCCTACGAGCAGTACTTC
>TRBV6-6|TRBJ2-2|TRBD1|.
CASSQGATGELFF
TGTGCCAGCAGTCAGGGGGCCACCGGGGAGCTGTTTTTT
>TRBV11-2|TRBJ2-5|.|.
CASSGRQIQETQYF
TGTGCCAGCAGCGGGCGGCAGATCCAAGAGACCCAGTACTTC
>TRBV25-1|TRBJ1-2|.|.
CASSEPGTGDNYGYTF
TGTGCCAGCAGTGAACCCGGGACGGGGGATAACTATGGCTACACCTTC
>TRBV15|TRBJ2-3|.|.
CATSRDGAGPWTDTQYF
TGTGCCACCAGCAGAGACGGTGCAGGGCCCTGGACAGATACGCAGTATTTT
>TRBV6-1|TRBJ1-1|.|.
CASSQWGVTNTEAFF
TGTGCCAGCAGTCAGTGGGGGGTGACAAACACTGAAGCTTTCTTT
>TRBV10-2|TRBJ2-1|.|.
CASIESGRSDNEQFF
TGCGCCAGCATAGAGTCAGGGAGGTCGGACAATGAGCAGTTCTTC
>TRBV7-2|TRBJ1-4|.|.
CASSLGGAVDEKLFF
TGTGCCAGCAGCTTAGGGGGGGCGGTTGATGAAAAACTGTTTTTT
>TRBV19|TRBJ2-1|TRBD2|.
CASSFAGASGRAKEQFF
TGTGCCAGTAGCTTTGCTGGGGCTAGCGGGAGGGCCAAGGAGCAGTTCTTC
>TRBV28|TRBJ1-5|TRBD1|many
CASSFPETGKRSNQPQHF
TGTGCCAGCAGTTTCCCCGAGACAGGGAAACGGTCCAATCAGCCCCAGCATTTT
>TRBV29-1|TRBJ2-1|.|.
CSTGIGNEQFF
TGCAGCACCGGCATAGGCAATGAGCAGTTCTTC
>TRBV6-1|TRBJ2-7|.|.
CATRQPSYEQYF
TGTGCCACAAGACAGCCCTCCTACGAGCAGTACTTC
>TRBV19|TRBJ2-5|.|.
CASSPSGVSETQYF
TGTGCCAGTAGTCCATCAGGGGTGTCAGAGACCCAGTACTTC
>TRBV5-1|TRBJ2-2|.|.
CASSFRPNTGELFF
TGCGCCAGCAGCTTTCGACCCAACACCGGGGAGCTGTTTTTT
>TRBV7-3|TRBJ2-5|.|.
CASSLTGFQETQYF
TGTGCCAGCAGCTTAACAGGGTTCCAAGAGACCCAGTACTTC
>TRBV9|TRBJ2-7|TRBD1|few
CASSVGQGARREQYF
TGTGCCAGCAGCGTAGGACAGGGGGCGCGCCGGGAGCAGTACTTC
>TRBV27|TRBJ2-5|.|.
CASTSGGPGGTQYF
TGTGCCTCTACGTCTGGGGGCCCCGGTGGGACCCAGTACTTC
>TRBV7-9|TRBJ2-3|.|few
CASSPLGDTQYF
TGTGCCAGCAGCCCCCTGGGAGATACGCAGTATTTT
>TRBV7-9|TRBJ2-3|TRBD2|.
CASSLTSVVTDTQYF
TGTGCCAGCAGCTTAACTAGCGTTGTGACAGATACGCAGTATTTT
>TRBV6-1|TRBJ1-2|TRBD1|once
CATSPISRTGSGYTF
TGTGCCACATCTCCTATTTCCCGGACAGGTTCGGGCTACACCTTC
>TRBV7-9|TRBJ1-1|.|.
CASSLDTAGAFF
TGTGCCAGCAGCTTAGATACGGCAGGCGCTTTCTTT
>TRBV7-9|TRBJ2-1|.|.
CASSPVRGAATSYNEQFF
TGTGCCAGCAGCCCGGTCAGAGGAGCGGCAACCTCCTACAATGAGCAGTTCTTC
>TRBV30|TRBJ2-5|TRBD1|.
CAWSVLRGLQETQYF
TGTGCCTGGAGTGTTCTTAGGGGGCTGCAAGAGACCCAGTACTTC
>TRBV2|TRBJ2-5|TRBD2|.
CASSEERAGGYETQYF
TGTGCCAGCAGTGAGGAACGAGCGGGAGGATACGAGACCCAGTACTTC
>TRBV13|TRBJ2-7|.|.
CASSSGLGEQYF
TGTGCCAGCAGCTCAGGGTTGGGCGAGCAGTACTTC
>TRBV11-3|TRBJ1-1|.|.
CASSKTSGEAFF
TGTGCCAGCAGCAAAACAAGCGGTGAAGCTTTCTTT
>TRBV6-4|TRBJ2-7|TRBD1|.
CASKEGGQPDYEQYF
TGTGCCAGCAAAGAAGGGGGCCAGCCAGACTACGAGCAGTACTTC
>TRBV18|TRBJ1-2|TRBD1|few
CASSLVGQAQGYTF
TGTGCCAGCTCACTCGTCGGACAGGCTCAAGGCTACACCTTC